The rows below give T cell receptor beta chains drawn from one sample of a study of T cell responses to AZD1222 COVID-19 vaccine. Libraries were prepared by immunoSEQ multiplex PCR; TCRdb keeps only in-frame clonotypes and omits some of them. The data hold approximately 100,000 clones, with 90% observed a single time. The sample consisted of peripheral blood, taken on day 0 of AZD1222 vaccination. These receptors were obtained from an adult in good health. Each CDR3 is given with its conserved first and last residue. A D gene is named only where the DNA matches it firmly. Clone size is stated in some rows and not others, as once, few, many or a class when expanded.

clone_size,v_call,j_call,d_call,cdr3_nt,cdr3_aa
.,TRBV19,TRBJ2-7,TRBD2,TGTGCCAGTAGTCGGGGGAGGGGTAGCGAGCAGTACTTC,CASSRGRGSEQYF
.,TRBV18,TRBJ2-3,TRBD2,TGTGCCAGCTCACCAGAAGCCGGGACTAGACGCACAGATACGCAGTATTTT,CASSPEAGTRRTDTQYF
.,TRBV7-2,TRBJ2-1,TRBD2,TGTGCCAGCAGCTCAAACCCCGGGGGGGAGCAGTTCTTC,CASSSNPGGEQFF
.,TRBV2,TRBJ2-3,.,TGTGCCAGCAGTTTAAGTAGTCGAGATACGCAGTATTTT,CASSLSSRDTQYF
.,TRBV9,TRBJ1-1,TRBD1,TGTGCCAGCAGCAACTCACAGGGGGCGGCTGAAGCTTTCTTT,CASSNSQGAAEAFF
.,TRBV20-1,TRBJ2-5,.,TGCAGTGCTAGTGTCGGGGGCGATCGCATAGGGGAGACCCAGTACTTC,CSASVGGDRIGETQYF
.,TRBV23-1,TRBJ2-1,.,TGCGCCAGCAGTCAAATGGGGCCTGAGCAGTTCTTC,CASSQMGPEQFF
.,TRBV27,TRBJ2-3,.,TGTGCCAGCAGTTCCGCGTGGGCGGGCAGCACAGATACGCAGTATTTT,CASSSAWAGSTDTQYF
.,TRBV6-1,TRBJ2-3,TRBD2,TGTGCCAGCAGTGATCAGGGACTAGCGGGGGGGTTTGGTGATACGCAGTATTTT,CASSDQGLAGGFGDTQYF
few,TRBV3-1/TRBV3-2,TRBJ2-5,.,TGTGCCAGATTGGTGGAAGAGACCCAGTACTTC,CARLVEETQYF
.,TRBV6-2/TRBV6-3,TRBJ2-7,.,TGTGCCAGCAGTACCCAGACAGCTACCTACGAGCAGTACTTC,CASSTQTATYEQYF
.,TRBV4-3,TRBJ2-3,TRBD2,TGCGCCAGCAGCTCTCGGACTAGCGGGGGCGGCACAGATACGCAGTATTTT,CASSSRTSGGGTDTQYF
.,TRBV15,TRBJ1-5,TRBD1,TGTGCCACCAGCCGTCAGGGGGTAAGTAAGGGTCAGCCCCAGCATTTT,CATSRQGVSKGQPQHF
.,TRBV5-1,TRBJ2-1,TRBD2,TGCGCCAGCAGCTTGTTAGCGGGCTACAATGAGCAGTTCTTC,CASSLLAGYNEQFF
.,TRBV2,TRBJ1-6,.,TGTGCCAGCAGGCCGTTACAGGGTTGGAATTCACCCCTCCACTTT,CASRPLQGWNSPLHF
.,TRBV11-2,TRBJ2-7,TRBD2,TGTGCCAGCAGCCCCGCCCTAGCGGGGGCCGGGGAGCAGTACTTC,CASSPALAGAGEQYF
.,TRBV19,TRBJ2-7,.,TGTGCCAGTAGTATCGGTGTGGGCAGCTACGAGCAGTACTTC,CASSIGVGSYEQYF
.,TRBV15,TRBJ2-7,.,TGTGCCACCAGCAGAGGTGGTCCCGCGGCCTACGAGCAGTACTTC,CATSRGGPAAYEQYF
.,TRBV27,TRBJ1-1,.,TGTGCCAGCAGTCCCAGACAGAAAACCGAAGCTTTCTTT,CASSPRQKTEAFF
.,TRBV10-1,TRBJ1-1,.,TGCGCCAGCAGCAGGGAGATGAACACTGAAGCTTTCTTT,CASSREMNTEAFF
.,TRBV5-1,TRBJ2-5,TRBD2,TGCGCCAGCAGAAATGGGGTAGCGGGGGGCGAAGAGACCCAGTACTTC,CASRNGVAGGEETQYF
.,TRBV7-9,TRBJ2-2,TRBD1,TGTGCCAGCAGCCGACAGGGGAACACCGGGGAGCTGTTTTTT,CASSRQGNTGELFF
.,TRBV30,TRBJ2-2,TRBD1,TGTGCCTGGACCTCAGGGGGTAGTGGGGCCGGGGAGCTGTTTTTT,CAWTSGGSGAGELFF
many,TRBV15,TRBJ2-1,TRBD2,TGTGCCACCAGCAGAGACGGACTAGCAATGGCTGAGCAGTTCTTC,CATSRDGLAMAEQFF
.,TRBV5-1,TRBJ2-3,TRBD2,TGCGCCAGCAGCCGGACTAGCGGTACAGATACGCAGTATTTT,CASSRTSGTDTQYF
.,TRBV6-4,TRBJ2-1,TRBD1,TGTGCCAGCAGTGACAGGGGACAGGGTAATGTCGATGAGCAGTTCTTC,CASSDRGQGNVDEQFF
.,TRBV2,TRBJ2-5,.,TGTGCCAGCAGTGACGAGTGGACAGAGACCCAGTACTTC,CASSDEWTETQYF
.,TRBV30,TRBJ2-7,.,TGTGCCTGGAGTGTAAGGTCCTCCGGGATGTGGCAGTACTTC,CAWSVRSSGMWQYF
.,TRBV5-4,TRBJ1-2,.,TGTGCCAGCAGCTTGTGGGGGGACAACTATGGCTACACCTTC,CASSLWGDNYGYTF
.,TRBV30,TRBJ2-5,.,TGTGCCTGGAATTTCGGGGGTGGAGAGACCCAGTACTTC,CAWNFGGGETQYF
.,TRBV4-1,TRBJ1-2,TRBD1,TGCGCCAGCAGCCAGCCGGCGACAGGGGGTAGGTATGGCTACACCTTC,CASSQPATGGRYGYTF
.,TRBV18,TRBJ1-5,.,TGTGCCAGCTCACCGGACCTTAGCAATCAGCCCCAGCATTTT,CASSPDLSNQPQHF
.,TRBV4-2,TRBJ1-2,.,TGTGCCAGCAGCCAAGGACAGACAAACTATGGCTACACCTTC,CASSQGQTNYGYTF
.,TRBV4-3,TRBJ2-2,.,TGCGCCAGCAGCCTGCAATTGACAGTGAACACCGGGGAGCTGTTTTTT,CASSLQLTVNTGELFF
.,TRBV29-1,TRBJ2-1,.,TGCAGCACCAACCCCAGGGGGGCTGAGCAGTTCTTC,CSTNPRGAEQFF
.,TRBV28,TRBJ2-7,.,TGTGCCAGCAGTTTAGGGGGCAGGGCCGGATCGGAGCAGTACTTC,CASSLGGRAGSEQYF
.,TRBV5-1,TRBJ2-2,TRBD2,TGCGCCACCAAAACTAGCGGGGGGGCTCTCACCGGGGAGCTGTTTTTT,CATKTSGGALTGELFF
.,TRBV2,TRBJ2-7,.,TGTGCCAGCAGTGTTAGGACTAACAGCCACGAGCAGTACTTC,CASSVRTNSHEQYF